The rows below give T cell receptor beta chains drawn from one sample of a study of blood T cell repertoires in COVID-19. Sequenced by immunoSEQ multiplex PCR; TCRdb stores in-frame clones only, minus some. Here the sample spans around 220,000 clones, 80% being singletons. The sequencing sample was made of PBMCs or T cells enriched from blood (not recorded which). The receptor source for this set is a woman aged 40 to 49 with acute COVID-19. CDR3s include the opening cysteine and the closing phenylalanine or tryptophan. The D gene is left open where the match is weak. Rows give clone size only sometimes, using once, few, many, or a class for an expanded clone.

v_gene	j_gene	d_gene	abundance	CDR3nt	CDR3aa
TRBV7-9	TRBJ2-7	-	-	TGTGCCAGCAGCTTAGCAGGGCAGGGGAAGACCTACGAGCAGTACTTC	CASSLAGQGKTYEQYF
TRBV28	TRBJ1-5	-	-	TGTGCCAGCAGTTTCCTACTTGGCGGGCAGCCCCAGCATTTT	CASSFLLGGQPQHF
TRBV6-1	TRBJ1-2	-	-	TGTGCCAGCAGTACGACACCGGGGAACTATGGCTACACCTTC	CASSTTPGNYGYTF
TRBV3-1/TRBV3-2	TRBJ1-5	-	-	TGTGCCAGCAGCCAAGACGGTGTTGGCAGGGGCAATCAGCCCCAGCATTTT	CASSQDGVGRGNQPQHF
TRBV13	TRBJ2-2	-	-	TGTGCCAGCAGCCGAACGGGGGGGGAGCTGTTTTTT	CASSRTGGELFF
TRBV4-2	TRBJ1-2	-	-	TGTGCCAGCAGCCATCTCCGACGAGTCGGGGAGGAAGGTGGCTACACCTTC	CASSHLRRVGEEGGYTF
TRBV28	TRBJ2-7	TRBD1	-	TGTGCCAGCAGTTTGGCCGGGACAGGGGATTACGAGCAGTACTTC	CASSLAGTGDYEQYF
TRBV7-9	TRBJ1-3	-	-	TGTGCCAGCAGCCCCCTTCACGCAGAGGGTGGAAACACCATATATTTT	CASSPLHAEGGNTIYF
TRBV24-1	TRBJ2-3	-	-	TGTGCCACCAGTGGTAAGGGGGGGATCACAGATACGCAGTATTTT	CATSGKGGITDTQYF
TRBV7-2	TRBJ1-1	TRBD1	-	TGTGCCAGCAGCTTAGCGGGACAGGGGCAAGCTGAAGCTTTCTTT	CASSLAGQGQAEAFF
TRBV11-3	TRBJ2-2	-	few	TGTGCCAGCAGCTTAGATTTTAGCGGGGAGCTGTTTTTT	CASSLDFSGELFF
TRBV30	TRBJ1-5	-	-	TGTGCCTGGAGTCCCAACTATAGCAATCAGCCCCAGCATTTT	CAWSPNYSNQPQHF
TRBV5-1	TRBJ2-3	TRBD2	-	TGCGCCAGCAGTCTTCTAGCGGGGGGGCCAATAGATACGCAGTATTTT	CASSLLAGGPIDTQYF
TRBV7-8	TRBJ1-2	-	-	TGTGCCAGCAGCTTACCGACATCCCCCTATGGCTACACCTTC	CASSLPTSPYGYTF
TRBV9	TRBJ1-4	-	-	TGTGCCAGCAGCGTGGCAGGGCGAAGCCGCGAAAAACTGTTTTTT	CASSVAGRSREKLFF
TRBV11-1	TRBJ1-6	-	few	TGTGCCAGCAGCTTAAATCCGGGGAATTCACCCCTCCACTTT	CASSLNPGNSPLHF
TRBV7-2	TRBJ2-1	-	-	TGTGCCAGCAGCTTAGGAAGTGGGAGCTCCTACAATGAGCAGTTCTTC	CASSLGSGSSYNEQFF
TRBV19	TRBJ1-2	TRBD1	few	TGTGCCAGTAACGACAGGGATAACTATGGCTACACCTTC	CASNDRDNYGYTF
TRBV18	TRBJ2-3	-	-	TGTGCCAGCTCCCTAACCCTTAGCACAGATACGCAGTATTTT	CASSLTLSTDTQYF
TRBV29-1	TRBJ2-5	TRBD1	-	TGCAGCCTAACCCTCTTCTGGGGACAGGGACAAGAGACCCAGTACTTC	CSLTLFWGQGQETQYF
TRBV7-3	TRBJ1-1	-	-	TGTGCCAGCAGCCTTCTAAGCGCTCTACGCAGGCGGGCCACTGAAGCTTTCTTT	CASSLLSALRRRATEAFF
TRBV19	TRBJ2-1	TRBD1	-	TGTGCCAGTAAAATACGACAGGGTACACATGAGCAGTTCTTC	CASKIRQGTHEQFF
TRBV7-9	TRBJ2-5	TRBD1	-	TGTGCCAGCAGCTTAGCTAGGACAGGAGAAGAGACCCAGTACTTC	CASSLARTGEETQYF
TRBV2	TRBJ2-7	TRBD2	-	TGTGCCAGCAGCGCCGGGACTAGCGTCTACGAGCAGTACTTC	CASSAGTSVYEQYF
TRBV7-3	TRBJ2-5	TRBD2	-	TGTGCCAGCAGCCCGGGACTAGCGAGAGAGACCCAGTACTTC	CASSPGLARETQYF
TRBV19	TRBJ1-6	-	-	TGTGCCAGTAGTACCGAGAATAAGTCGGCCCTCCACTTT	CASSTENKSALHF
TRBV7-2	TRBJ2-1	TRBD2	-	TGTGCCAGCAGACCCGGACTAGCGGGATGGGGAATGAATGAGCAGTTCTTC	CASRPGLAGWGMNEQFF
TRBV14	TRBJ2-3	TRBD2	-	TGTGCCAGCAGCCAACCCCGCCCCGGACTAGCGGGTTCTACAGATACGCAGTATTTT	CASSQPRPGLAGSTDTQYF
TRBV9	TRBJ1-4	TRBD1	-	TGTGCCAGCAGCGGCGGGACAGGGGGAATAGGTGAAAAACTGTTTTTT	CASSGGTGGIGEKLFF
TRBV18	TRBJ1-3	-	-	TGTGCCAGTCGAGGAGCTTCTGGAAACACCATATATTTT	CASRGASGNTIYF
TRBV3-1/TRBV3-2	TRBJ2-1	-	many	TGTGCCAGCAGCCTGCAGCACAGGGTGTCCAATGAGCAGTTCTTC	CASSLQHRVSNEQFF
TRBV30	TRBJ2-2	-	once	TGTGCCTGGAGTCAAACGACTAACACCGGGGAGCTGTTTTTT	CAWSQTTNTGELFF
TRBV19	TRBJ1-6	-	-	TGTGCCAGTAGTATTCCCATCGCGAGCTCACCCCTCCACTTT	CASSIPIASSPLHF
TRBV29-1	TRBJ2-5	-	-	TGCAGCGTTCATCTAGACGGGAGCGAGACCCAGTACTTC	CSVHLDGSETQYF
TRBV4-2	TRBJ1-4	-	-	TGTGCCAGCAGCCAAGATCTACAGGGTGAAAAACTGTTTTTT	CASSQDLQGEKLFF
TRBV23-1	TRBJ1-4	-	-	TGCGCCAGCAGTCAAGGAGAGGGACACCATGCAACTAATGAAAAACTGTTTTTT	CASSQGEGHHATNEKLFF
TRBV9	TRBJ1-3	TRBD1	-	TGTGCCAGCAGCCAGCTGGGGACAGGGACTTCTGGAAACACCATATATTTT	CASSQLGTGTSGNTIYF
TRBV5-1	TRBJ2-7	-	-	TGCGCCAGCAGCCCCGATGGGGGCAAATACGAGCAGTACTTC	CASSPDGGKYEQYF
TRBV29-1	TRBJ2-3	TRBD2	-	TGCAGCGTTGAAGGTTCAGCTAGCGGGAAGGTGGCAGATACGCAGTATTTT	CSVEGSASGKVADTQYF
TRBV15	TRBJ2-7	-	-	TGTGCCACCAGCAGAGATCTTTATGAGCAGTACTTC	CATSRDLYEQYF
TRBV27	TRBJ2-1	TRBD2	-	TGTGCCAGCAGTTTATCGCAGCGGGGAGGGAAGTTCTTC	CASSLSQRGGKFF
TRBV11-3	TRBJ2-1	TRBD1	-	TGTGCCAGCAGACTGGACAGGGGGCCCTACAATGAGCAGTTCTTC	CASRLDRGPYNEQFF
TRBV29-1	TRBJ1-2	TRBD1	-	TGCAGCGTCGCAACAGGGGTTCATGGCTACACCTTC	CSVATGVHGYTF
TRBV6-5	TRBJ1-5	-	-	TGTGCCAGCTGGGGGGGGAATAGCAATCAGCCCCAGCATTTT	CASWGGNSNQPQHF
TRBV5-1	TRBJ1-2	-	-	TGCGCCAGCAGCTCCAAAACAGGGTTTAGGAACTATGGCTACACCTTC	CASSSKTGFRNYGYTF
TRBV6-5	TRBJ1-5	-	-	TGTGCCAGCAGATCGGACAGAGACCGTCGGGACCAGCATTTT	CASRSDRDRRDQHF
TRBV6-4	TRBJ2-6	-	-	TGTGCCAGCAGTGAGGGCGGGGCTGGGGCCAACGTCCTGACTTTC	CASSEGGAGANVLTF
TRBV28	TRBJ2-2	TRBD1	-	TGTGCCAGCAGTCCACTGACAGGGGTCACCGGGGAGCTGTTTTTT	CASSPLTGVTGELFF
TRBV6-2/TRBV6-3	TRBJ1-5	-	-	TGTGCCAGCAGTTCCGTCGATCCGCCGCTGTCGGGACAGCCCCAGCATTTT	CASSSVDPPLSGQPQHF
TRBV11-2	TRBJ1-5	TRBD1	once	TGTGCCAGCAGCTTAGGGACAGGGAATGGGCCCCAGCATTTT	CASSLGTGNGPQHF
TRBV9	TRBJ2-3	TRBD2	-	TGTGCCAGCAGCGTGACACTAGCGGGGGACACAGATACGCAGTATTTT	CASSVTLAGDTDTQYF
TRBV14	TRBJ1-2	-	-	TGTGCCAGCAGCCAAGGCTTGTATGGGGGCGGCTACACCTTC	CASSQGLYGGGYTF
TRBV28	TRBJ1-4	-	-	TGTGCCAGCAGCCCGTCCGGGGTTAATGAAAAACTGTTTTTT	CASSPSGVNEKLFF
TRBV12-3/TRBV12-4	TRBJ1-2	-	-	TGTGCCAGCAGTTTTAATTGGTATCCAGGATTC	CASSFNWYPGF
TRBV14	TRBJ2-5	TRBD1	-	TGTGCCAGCAGCCAACGTCCCGGGACAGGGTTCGGCGAGGAGACCCAGTACTTC	CASSQRPGTGFGEETQYF